The rows below give T cell receptor beta chains drawn from one sample of a study of cytomegalovirus exposure and HLA in healthy donors. TCRdb's table, derived via immunoSEQ multiplex PCR, lists solely in-frame clones and lacks some. Of 150,000 to 160,000 clones listed, 79% are singletons. The specimen was PBMCs. The receptors shown here come from a man under 40 in good health and CMV-seropositive. CDR3s include the opening cysteine and the closing phenylalanine or tryptophan. A D gene is named only where the DNA matches it firmly. Where a row states a size, it is once, few, many or the class of an expanded clone; other rows omit it.

J	size	D	V	CDR3	DNA
TRBJ1-4	.	.	TRBV28	CASASQGRNEKLFF	TGTGCCAGCGCATCGCAGGGGCGTAATGAAAAACTGTTTTTT
TRBJ1-2	.	TRBD1	TRBV18	CASSWDRANYGYTF	TGTGCCAGCTCATGGGACAGGGCTAACTATGGCTACACCTTC
TRBJ1-2	.	TRBD1	TRBV7-3	CASSFTGVGGYTF	TGTGCCAGCAGCTTTACAGGGGTAGGAGGCTACACCTTC
TRBJ2-3	.	.	TRBV19	CASSILGGSTDTQYF	TGTGCCAGTAGTATATTGGGGGGAAGCACAGATACGCAGTATTTT
TRBJ2-5	.	TRBD1	TRBV9	CASSVVGTGQETQYF	TGTGCCAGCAGCGTAGTCGGGACAGGGCAAGAGACCCAGTACTTC
TRBJ2-7	.	.	TRBV5-8	CASSWTASYEQYF	TGTGCCAGCAGCTGGACAGCCTCCTACGAGCAGTACTTC
TRBJ2-6	.	TRBD1	TRBV7-8	CASSFGQGYSGANVLTF	TGTGCCAGCAGCTTCGGACAGGGTTACTCTGGGGCCAACGTCCTGACTTTC
TRBJ2-1	.	.	TRBV5-1	CASSLELAGEQFF	TGCGCCAGCAGCTTGGAGCTAGCAGGTGAGCAGTTCTTC
TRBJ1-6	.	.	TRBV5-4	CASTLGGGYNSPLHF	TGTGCCAGCACCCTAGGGGGTGGATATAATTCACCCCTCCACTTT
TRBJ2-5	few	TRBD1	TRBV30	CAWSLGQQTQYF	TGTGCCTGGAGCTTGGGACAGCAGACCCAGTACTTC
TRBJ1-3	.	.	TRBV29-1	CSVDAGGVGNTIYF	TGCAGCGTTGATGCCGGGGGGGTTGGAAACACCATATATTTT
TRBJ2-1	few	TRBD2	TRBV5-1	CASSPLPSGGANEQFF	TGCGCCAGCAGCCCCCTTCCTAGCGGGGGGGCCAATGAGCAGTTCTTC
TRBJ1-2	.	TRBD1	TRBV19	CASSPGTALWGYTF	TGTGCCAGTAGTCCTGGGACAGCACTATGGGGCTACACCTTC
TRBJ2-5	.	TRBD1	TRBV10-1	CASSEQQGRETQYF	TGCGCCAGCAGTGAACAACAGGGGAGAGAGACCCAGTACTTC
TRBJ2-5	.	TRBD2	TRBV19	CASSRTSGQQGTQYF	TGTGCCAGTAGCCGAACTAGCGGCCAACAAGGGACCCAGTACTTC
TRBJ2-5	.	TRBD2	TRBV9	CASSVRGLGVKETQYF	TGTGCCAGCAGCGTACGGGGACTAGGGGTAAAGGAGACCCAGTACTTC
TRBJ2-2	.	.	TRBV30	CAWSVSVGELFF	TGTGCCTGGAGTGTAAGCGTAGGGGAGCTGTTTTTT
TRBJ2-5	.	.	TRBV28	CASLEGRLETQYF	TGTGCCAGTCTGGAGGGCAGGCTGGAGACCCAGTACTTC
TRBJ1-2	once	.	TRBV27	CASSLTVNYGYTF	TGTGCCAGCAGTTTAACTGTGAACTATGGCTACACCTTC
TRBJ2-7	.	.	TRBV11-2	CASSAGVLDSYEQYF	TGTGCCAGCAGCGCTGGAGTCTTAGACTCCTACGAGCAGTACTTC
TRBJ2-7	few	.	TRBV6-6	CASSRRDGLSSYEQYF	TGTGCCAGCAGTCGAAGGGATGGACTGAGCTCCTACGAGCAGTACTTC
TRBJ2-1	.	TRBD2	TRBV7-9	CASSSRTSGIANEQFF	TGTGCCAGCAGCTCCCGGACTAGCGGGATTGCGAATGAGCAGTTCTTC
TRBJ1-2	.	.	TRBV6-6	CASSYSGPGFGYTF	TGTGCCAGCAGTTACTCGGGTCCAGGGTTTGGCTACACCTTC
TRBJ1-4	.	.	TRBV7-4	CASSPHGGSGEKLFF	TGTGCCAGCAGCCCTCACGGGGGGAGTGGCGAAAAACTGTTTTTT
TRBJ1-2	.	TRBD1	TRBV27	CASSYGTEYGYTF	TGTGCCAGCAGTTACGGGACAGAATATGGCTACACCTTC
TRBJ1-1	.	TRBD1	TRBV19	CASSFETGRNTEAFF	TGTGCCAGTAGTTTCGAGACAGGGCGGAACACTGAAGCTTTCTTT
TRBJ2-7	.	.	TRBV6-5	CASKARTQNNYEQYF	TGTGCCAGCAAAGCCCGGACACAAAATAATTACGAGCAGTACTTC
TRBJ1-2	.	.	TRBV4-3	CASSQDRDTKGNYGYTF	TGCGCCAGCAGCCAAGATCGCGACACCAAGGGGAACTATGGCTACACCTTC
TRBJ1-2	.	.	TRBV7-9	CSSSLETRGDSF	TGTTCCAGCAGCTTAGAGACGCGGGGTGACTCCTTC
TRBJ1-5	.	TRBD1	TRBV18	CASSPGGQGYSNQPQHF	TGTGCCAGCTCACCAGGGGGACAGGGATATAGCAATCAGCCCCAGCATTTT
TRBJ2-7	.	.	TRBV7-9	CASSQGIYEQYF	TGTGCCAGCAGCCAGGGGATCTACGAGCAGTACTTC
TRBJ1-1	.	TRBD1	TRBV18	CASSPGTENTEAFF	TGTGCCAGCTCACCGGGGACAGAAAACACTGAAGCTTTCTTT
TRBJ1-5	few	.	TRBV5-6	CASSLLSGSQPQHF	TGTGCCAGCAGCTTGTTGTCAGGAAGTCAGCCCCAGCATTTT
TRBJ2-5	.	TRBD2	TRBV11-3	CASSLAGLAGETQYF	TGTGCCAGCAGCTTAGCCGGCCTAGCGGGGGAGACCCAGTACTTC
TRBJ2-3	.	TRBD2	TRBV6-6	CASANRGGLADTQYF	TGTGCCAGCGCGAATCGGGGGGGCCTAGCAGATACGCAGTATTTT
TRBJ2-7	.	TRBD2	TRBV29-1	CSVEEGGRAGKGYEQYF	TGCAGCGTTGAAGAGGGGGGGAGGGCAGGGAAGGGATATGAGCAGTACTTC
TRBJ1-1	.	TRBD1	TRBV9	CASSVQGENTEAFF	TGTGCCAGCAGCGTTCAGGGGGAGAACACTGAAGCTTTCTTT
TRBJ2-7	few	.	TRBV27	CASSSTLTGGEYEQYF	TGTGCCAGCAGTTCTACACTAACAGGAGGGGAGTACGAGCAGTACTTC
TRBJ2-1	.	TRBD1	TRBV6-8	CASKARGRLDEQFF	TGTGCCAGTAAAGCCAGGGGGCGACTGGATGAGCAGTTCTTC
TRBJ1-5	.	TRBD1	TRBV7-8	CASSKGQGDNQPQHF	TGTGCCAGCAGCAAAGGACAGGGGGACAATCAGCCCCAGCATTTT
TRBJ2-7	.	TRBD2	TRBV5-1	CASSFTSGNTEQYF	TGCGCCAGCAGCTTTACTAGCGGGAACACCGAGCAGTACTTC
TRBJ1-1	.	TRBD1	TRBV11-2	CASSLDQGARTEAFF	TGTGCCAGCAGCTTAGATCAGGGGGCAAGAACTGAAGCTTTCTTT
TRBJ1-1	.	.	TRBV9	CASGPLNTEAFF	TGTGCCAGCGGGCCTTTGAACACTGAAGCTTTCTTT